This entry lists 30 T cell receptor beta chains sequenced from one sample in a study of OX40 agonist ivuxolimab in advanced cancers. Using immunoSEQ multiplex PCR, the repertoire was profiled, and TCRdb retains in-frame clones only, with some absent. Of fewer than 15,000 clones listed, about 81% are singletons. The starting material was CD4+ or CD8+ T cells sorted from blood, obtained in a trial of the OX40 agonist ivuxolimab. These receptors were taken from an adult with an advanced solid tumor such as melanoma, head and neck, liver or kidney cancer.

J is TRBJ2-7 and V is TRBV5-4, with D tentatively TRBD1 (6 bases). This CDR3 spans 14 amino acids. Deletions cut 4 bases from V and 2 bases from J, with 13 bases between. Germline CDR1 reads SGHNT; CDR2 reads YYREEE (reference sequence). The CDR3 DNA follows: TGTGCCAGCAGCCAGCAGGGGTTGCCCTACGAGCAGTACTTC. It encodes CASSQQGLPYEQYF. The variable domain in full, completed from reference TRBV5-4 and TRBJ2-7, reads ETGVTQSPTHLIKTRGQQVTLRCSSQSGHNTVSWYQQALGQGPQFIFQYYREEENGRGNFPPRFSGLQFPNYSSELNVNALELDDSALYLCASSQQGLPYEQYFGPGTRLTVT.

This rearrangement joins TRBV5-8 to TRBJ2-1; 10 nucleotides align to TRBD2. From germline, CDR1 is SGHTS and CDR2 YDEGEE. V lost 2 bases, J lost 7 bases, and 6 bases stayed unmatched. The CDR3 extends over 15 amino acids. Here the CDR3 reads CASSLYGLAENEQFF. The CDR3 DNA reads TGTGCCAGCAGCTTATATGGACTAGCGGAGAATGAGCAGTTCTTC. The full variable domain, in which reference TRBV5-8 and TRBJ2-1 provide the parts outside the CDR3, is EAGVTQSPTHLIKTRGQQATLRCSPISGHTSVYWYQQALGLGLQFLLWYDEGEERNRGNFPPRFSGRQFPNYSSELNVNALELEDSALYLCASSLYGLAENEQFFGPGTRLTVL.

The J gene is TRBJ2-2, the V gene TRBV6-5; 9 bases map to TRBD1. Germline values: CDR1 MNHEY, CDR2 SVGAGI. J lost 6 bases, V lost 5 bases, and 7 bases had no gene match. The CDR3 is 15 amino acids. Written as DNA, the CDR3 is TGTGCCAGCAGTGGGGACAGGGCGCCTCCCGGGGAGCTGTTTTTT. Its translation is CASSGDRAPPGELFF.

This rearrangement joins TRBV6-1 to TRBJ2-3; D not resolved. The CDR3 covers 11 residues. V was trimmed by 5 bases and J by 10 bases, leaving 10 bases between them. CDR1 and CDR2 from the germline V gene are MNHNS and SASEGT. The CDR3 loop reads CASSSPQSQYF. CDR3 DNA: TGTGCCAGCAGTTCCCCCCAATCGCAGTATTTT.

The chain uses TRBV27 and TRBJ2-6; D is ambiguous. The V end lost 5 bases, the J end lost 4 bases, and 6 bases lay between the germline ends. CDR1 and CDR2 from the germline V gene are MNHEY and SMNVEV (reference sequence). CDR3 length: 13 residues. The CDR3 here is CASSVSGANVLTF. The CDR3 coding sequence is TGTGCCAGCAGTGTGTCCGGGGCCAACGTCCTGACTTTC.

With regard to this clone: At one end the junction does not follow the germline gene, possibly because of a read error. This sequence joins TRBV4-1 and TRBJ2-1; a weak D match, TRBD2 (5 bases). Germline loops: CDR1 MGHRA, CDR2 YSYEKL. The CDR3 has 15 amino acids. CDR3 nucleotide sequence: TGTGCCAGCAGCCAAGGAGCGGAGTCCTACAATGAGCAGTTCTTC. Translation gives CASSQGAESYNEQFF.

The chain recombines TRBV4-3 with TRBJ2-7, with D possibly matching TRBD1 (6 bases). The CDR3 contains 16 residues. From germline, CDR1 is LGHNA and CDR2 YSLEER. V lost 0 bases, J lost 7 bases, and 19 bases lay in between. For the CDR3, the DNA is TGCGCCAGCAGCCAAGATCACCCTCCACAGAGGGGGGAGCAGTACTTC. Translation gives CASSQDHPPQRGEQYF.

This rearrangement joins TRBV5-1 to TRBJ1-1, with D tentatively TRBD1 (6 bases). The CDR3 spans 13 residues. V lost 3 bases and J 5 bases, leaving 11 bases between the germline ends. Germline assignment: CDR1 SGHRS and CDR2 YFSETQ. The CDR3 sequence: CASSSGHTTEAFF. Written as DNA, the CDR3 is TGCGCCAGCAGCTCGGGACATACTACTGAAGCTTTCTTT.

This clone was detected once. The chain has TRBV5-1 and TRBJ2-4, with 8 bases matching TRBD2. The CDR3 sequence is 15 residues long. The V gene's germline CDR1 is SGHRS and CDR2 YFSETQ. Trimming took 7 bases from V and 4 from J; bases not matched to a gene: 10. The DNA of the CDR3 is TGCGCCAGCGGCATCGGGGGGGCGGCTAAAAACATTCAGTACTTC. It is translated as CASGIGGAAKNIQYF.

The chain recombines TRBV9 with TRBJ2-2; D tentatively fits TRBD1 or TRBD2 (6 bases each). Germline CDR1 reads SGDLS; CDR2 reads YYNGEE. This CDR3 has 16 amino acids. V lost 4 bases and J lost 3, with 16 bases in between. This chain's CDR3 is CASSPQRGAHTGELFF. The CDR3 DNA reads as TGTGCCAGCAGCCCGCAAAGGGGGGCGCACACCGGGGAGCTGTTTTTT.

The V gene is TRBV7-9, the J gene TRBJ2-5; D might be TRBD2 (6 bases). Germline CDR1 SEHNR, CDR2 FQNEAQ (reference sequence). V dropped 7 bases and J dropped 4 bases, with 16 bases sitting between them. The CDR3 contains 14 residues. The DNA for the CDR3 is TGTGCCAGCATCCTTGGGGGGTCGGGAGAGACCCAGTACTTC. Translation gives CASILGGSGETQYF.

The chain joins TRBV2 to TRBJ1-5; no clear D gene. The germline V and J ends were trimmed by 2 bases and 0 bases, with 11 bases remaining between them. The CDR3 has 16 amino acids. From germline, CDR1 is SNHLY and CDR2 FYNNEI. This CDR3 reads CASSETLQLSNQPQHF. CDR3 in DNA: TGTGCCAGCAGTGAAACGTTACAGCTTAGCAATCAGCCCCAGCATTTT.

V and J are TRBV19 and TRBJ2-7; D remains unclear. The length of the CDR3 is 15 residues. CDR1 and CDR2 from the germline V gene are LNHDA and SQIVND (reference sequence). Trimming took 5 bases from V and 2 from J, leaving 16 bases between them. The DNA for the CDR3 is TGTGCCAGTAGTTGGGGTCACCAGCCGACCTACGAGCAGTACTTC. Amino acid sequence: CASSWGHQPTYEQYF.

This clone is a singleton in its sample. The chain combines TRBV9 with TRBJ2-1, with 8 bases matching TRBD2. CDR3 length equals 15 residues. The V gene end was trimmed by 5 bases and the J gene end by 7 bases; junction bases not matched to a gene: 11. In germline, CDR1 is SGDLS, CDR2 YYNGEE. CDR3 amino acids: CASRPSGGLGNEQFF. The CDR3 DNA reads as TGTGCCAGCAGACCAAGCGGGGGCTTGGGGAATGAGCAGTTCTTC. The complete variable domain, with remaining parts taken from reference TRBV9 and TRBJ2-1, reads DSGVTQTPKHLITATGQRVTLRCSPRSGDLSVYWYQQSLDQGLQFLIQYYNGEERAKGNILERFSAQQFPDLHSELNLSSLELGDSALYFCASRPSGGLGNEQFFGPGTRLTVL.

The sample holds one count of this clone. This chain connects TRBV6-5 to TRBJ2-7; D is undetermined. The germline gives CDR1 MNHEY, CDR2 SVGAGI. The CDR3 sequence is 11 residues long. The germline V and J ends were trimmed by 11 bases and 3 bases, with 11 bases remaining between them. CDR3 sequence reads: CALGKGYEQYF. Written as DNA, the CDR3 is TGTGCCCTGGGGAAGGGCTACGAGCAGTACTTC.

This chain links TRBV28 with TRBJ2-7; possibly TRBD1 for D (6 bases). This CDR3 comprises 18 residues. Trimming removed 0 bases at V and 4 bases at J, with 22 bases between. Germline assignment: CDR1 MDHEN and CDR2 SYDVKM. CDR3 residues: CASSLWAFGGNSSYEQYF. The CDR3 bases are TGTGCCAGCAGTTTATGGGCGTTTGGGGGCAACTCCTCGTACGAGCAGTACTTC. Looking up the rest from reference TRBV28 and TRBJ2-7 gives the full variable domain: DVKVTQSSRYLVKRTGEKVFLECVQDMDHENMFWYRQDPGLGLRLIYFSYDVKMKEKGDIPEGYSVSREKKERFSLILESASTNQTSMYLCASSLWAFGGNSSYEQYFGPGTRLTVT.

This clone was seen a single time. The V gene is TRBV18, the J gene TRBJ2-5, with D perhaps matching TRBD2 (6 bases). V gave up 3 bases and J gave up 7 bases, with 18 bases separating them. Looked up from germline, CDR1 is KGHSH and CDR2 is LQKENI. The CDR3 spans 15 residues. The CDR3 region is CASSPYGTPPGTQYF. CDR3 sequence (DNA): TGTGCCAGCTCACCCTACGGGACTCCCCCAGGGACCCAGTACTTC.

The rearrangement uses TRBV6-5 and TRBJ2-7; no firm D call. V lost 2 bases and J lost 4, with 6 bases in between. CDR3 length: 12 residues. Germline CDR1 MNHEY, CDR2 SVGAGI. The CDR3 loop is CASSYSEYEQYF. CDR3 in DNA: TGTGCCAGCAGTTACAGCGAATACGAGCAGTACTTC.

CDR3 nucleotide sequence: TGTGCCAGCTCACCACCGGGATTCACTGAAGCTTTCTTT. This gives the protein CASSPPGFTEAFF. The chain combines TRBV18 with TRBJ1-1; D ambiguous. The CDR3 extends over 13 amino acids. Deletions cut 0 bases from V and 4 bases from J, with 6 bases between. Germline-derived CDR1 and CDR2 are KGHSH and LQKENI.

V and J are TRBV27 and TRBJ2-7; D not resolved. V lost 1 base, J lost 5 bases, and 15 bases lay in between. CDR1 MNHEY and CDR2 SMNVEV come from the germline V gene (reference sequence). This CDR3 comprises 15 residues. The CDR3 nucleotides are TGTGCCAGCAGTTTATGGGCGGCACCCAGAGACGAGCAGTACTTC. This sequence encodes CASSLWAAPRDEQYF.

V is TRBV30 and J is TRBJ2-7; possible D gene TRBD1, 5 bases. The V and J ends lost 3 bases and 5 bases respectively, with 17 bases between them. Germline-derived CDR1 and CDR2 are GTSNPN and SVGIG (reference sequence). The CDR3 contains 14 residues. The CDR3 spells CAWRGASILDEQYF. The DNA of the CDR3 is TGTGCCTGGAGAGGGGCCAGCATATTGGACGAGCAGTACTTC.

The CDR3 protein is CASREVLGIMAPLHF. In nucleotides, the CDR3 is TGTGCCAGCCGTGAGGTCCTCGGGATAATGGCTCCCCTCCACTTT. The chain couples TRBV27 to TRBJ1-6; D gene unclear. The CDR3 consists of 15 residues. From germline, CDR1 is MNHEY and CDR2 SMNVEV (reference sequence). The V end lost 8 bases, the J end lost 13 bases, and 24 bases lay between the germline ends.

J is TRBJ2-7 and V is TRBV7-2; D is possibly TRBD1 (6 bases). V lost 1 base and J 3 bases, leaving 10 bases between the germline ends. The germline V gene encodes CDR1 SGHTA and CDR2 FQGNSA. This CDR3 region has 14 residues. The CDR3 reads CASSLGTEVYEQYF. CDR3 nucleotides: TGTGCCAGCAGCTTAGGGACAGAAGTCTACGAGCAGTACTTC.

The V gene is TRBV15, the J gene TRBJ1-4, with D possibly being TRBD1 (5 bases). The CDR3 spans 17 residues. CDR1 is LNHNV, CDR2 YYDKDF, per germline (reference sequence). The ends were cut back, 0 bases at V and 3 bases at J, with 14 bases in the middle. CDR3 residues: CATSRDRGKVPNEKLFF. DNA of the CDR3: TGTGCCACCAGCAGAGATCGGGGCAAGGTACCTAATGAAAAACTGTTTTTT.

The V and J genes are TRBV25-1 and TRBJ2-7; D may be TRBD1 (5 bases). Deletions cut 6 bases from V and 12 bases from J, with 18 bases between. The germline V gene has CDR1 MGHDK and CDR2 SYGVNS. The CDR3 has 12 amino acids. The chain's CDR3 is CASRETELIRYF. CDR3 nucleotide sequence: TGTGCCAGCAGAGAGACAGAACTCATTCGGTACTTC.

The CDR3 reads CASSQSSGNTIYF. The CDR3 DNA sequence: TGCGCCAGCAGCCAAAGTTCTGGAAACACCATATATTTT. V usage is TRBV4-3 and J usage is TRBJ1-3; D remains ambiguous. The CDR3 contains 13 residues. In germline, CDR1 is LGHNA, CDR2 YSLEER. The V and J ends lost 2 bases and 1 base respectively, with 3 bases between them.

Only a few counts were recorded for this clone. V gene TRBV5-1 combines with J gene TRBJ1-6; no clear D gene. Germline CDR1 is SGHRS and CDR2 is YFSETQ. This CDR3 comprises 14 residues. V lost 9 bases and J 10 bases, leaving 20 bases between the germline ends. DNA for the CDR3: TGCGCCAACACGACGGGGAGGGAACGATCACCCCTCCACTTT. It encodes CANTTGRERSPLHF.

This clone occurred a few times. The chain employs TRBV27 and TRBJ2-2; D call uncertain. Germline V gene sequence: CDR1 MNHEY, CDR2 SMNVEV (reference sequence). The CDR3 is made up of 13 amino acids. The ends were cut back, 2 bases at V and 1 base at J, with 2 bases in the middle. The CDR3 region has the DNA TGTGCCAGCAGTTTACGGAACACCGGGGAGCTGTTTTTT. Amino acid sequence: CASSLRNTGELFF.

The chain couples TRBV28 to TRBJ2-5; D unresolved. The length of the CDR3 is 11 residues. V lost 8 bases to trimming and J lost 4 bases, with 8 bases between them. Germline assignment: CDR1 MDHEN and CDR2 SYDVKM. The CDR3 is CASGFTETQYF. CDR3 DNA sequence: TGTGCCAGCGGGTTCACAGAGACCCAGTACTTC.

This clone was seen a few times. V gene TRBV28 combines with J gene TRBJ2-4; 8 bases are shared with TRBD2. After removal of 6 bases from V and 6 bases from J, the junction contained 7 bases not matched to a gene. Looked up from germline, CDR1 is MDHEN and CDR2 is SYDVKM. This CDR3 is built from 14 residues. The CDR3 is CASRRAGGGNIQYF. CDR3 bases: TGTGCCAGCAGGCGGGCGGGGGGTGGAAACATTCAGTACTTC.